This TCR beta chain was sequenced for a study of OX40 agonist ivuxolimab in advanced cancers. The overall study: In this cohort, patients received ivuxolimab, an agonistic anti-OX40 (CD134) antibody. Patients in the trial were receiving intravenous ivuxolimab every 2 weeks, at doses of 0.01 to 10 mg/kg.

General study findings and limits: Expanded clones tended on average to be more numerous among CD8+ T cells than CD4+. Clonal expansion by week 6 occurred in CD4+ and CD8+ blood T cells (at 0.1 to 3.0 mg/kg).

Per germline, CDR1 SEHNR and CDR2 FQNEAQ (reference sequence). CDR3 length: 16 residues. V shed 6 bases, J shed 0 bases, and the junction held 7 bases outside the gene matches. A word on this clone: The antigen remains unidentified.

TCRdb's table, derived via immunoSEQ multiplex PCR, lists solely in-frame clones and lacks some. The sample carries some 63,000 clones, around 93% recorded once. This specimen was CD4+ or CD8+ T cells sorted from blood, taken in a trial of the OX40 agonist ivuxolimab. The TCR was taken from an adult with an advanced solid tumor such as melanoma, head and neck, liver or kidney cancer. The rearrangement links TRBV7-9 to TRBJ2-1; 8 bases line up with TRBD1. The CDR3 coding sequence is TGTGCCAGCAGGCAAAGGACAGGGACCTCCTACAATGAGCAGTTCTTC. This translates into CASRQRTGTSYNEQFF.